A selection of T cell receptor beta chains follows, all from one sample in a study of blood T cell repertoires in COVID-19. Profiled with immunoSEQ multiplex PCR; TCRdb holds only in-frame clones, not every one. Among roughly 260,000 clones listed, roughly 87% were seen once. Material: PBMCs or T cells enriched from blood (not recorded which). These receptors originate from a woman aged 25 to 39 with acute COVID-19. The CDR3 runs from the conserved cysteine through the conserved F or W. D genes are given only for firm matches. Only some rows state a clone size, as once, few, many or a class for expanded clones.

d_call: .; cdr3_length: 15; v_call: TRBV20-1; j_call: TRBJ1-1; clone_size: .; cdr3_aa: CSASGGEVGLSEAFF; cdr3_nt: TGCAGTGCTAGTGGGGGGGAAGTTGGGTTGAGTGAAGCTTTCTTT
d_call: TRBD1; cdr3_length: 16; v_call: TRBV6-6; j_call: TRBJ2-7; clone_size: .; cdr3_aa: CASSYSEDRGSYEQYF; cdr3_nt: TGTGCCAGCAGTTACTCGGAAGACAGGGGGTCTTACGAGCAGTACTTC
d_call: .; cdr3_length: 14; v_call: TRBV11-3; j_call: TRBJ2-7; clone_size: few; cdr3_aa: CASSHGQSSYEQYF; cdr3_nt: TGTGCCAGCAGTCACGGACAGTCCTCCTACGAGCAGTACTTC
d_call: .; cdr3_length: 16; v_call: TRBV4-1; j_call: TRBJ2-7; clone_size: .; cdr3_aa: CASSQGWPGETYEQYF; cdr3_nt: TGCGCCAGCAGCCAAGGATGGCCAGGGGAAACCTACGAGCAGTACTTC
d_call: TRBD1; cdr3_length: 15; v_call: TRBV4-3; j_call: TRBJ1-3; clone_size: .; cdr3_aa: CASSRQGDTGNTIYF; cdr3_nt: TGCGCCAGCAGCCGTCAGGGGGACACTGGAAACACCATATATTTT
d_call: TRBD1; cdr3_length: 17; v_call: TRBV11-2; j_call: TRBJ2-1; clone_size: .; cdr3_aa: CASSYFTGADSYNEQFF; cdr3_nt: TGTGCCAGCAGCTATTTTACAGGGGCGGACTCCTACAATGAGCAGTTCTTC
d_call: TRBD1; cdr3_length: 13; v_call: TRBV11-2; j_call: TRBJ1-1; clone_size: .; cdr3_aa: CASSPGTEIEAFF; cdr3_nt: TGTGCCAGCAGCCCCGGGACAGAGATTGAAGCTTTCTTT
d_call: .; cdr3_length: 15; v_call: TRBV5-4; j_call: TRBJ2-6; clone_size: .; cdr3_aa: CASSLGHSGANVLTF; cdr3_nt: TGTGCCAGCAGCTTGGGACACTCTGGGGCCAACGTCCTGACTTTC
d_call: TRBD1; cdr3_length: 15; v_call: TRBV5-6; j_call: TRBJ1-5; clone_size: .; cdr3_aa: CASSLEGGGNQPQHF; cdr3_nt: TGTGCCAGCAGCTTGGAAGGGGGCGGGAATCAGCCCCAGCATTTT
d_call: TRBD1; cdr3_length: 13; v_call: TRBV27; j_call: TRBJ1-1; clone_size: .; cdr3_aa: CASSFATGGEAFF; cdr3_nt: TGTGCCAGCAGTTTCGCGACAGGGGGCGAAGCTTTCTTT
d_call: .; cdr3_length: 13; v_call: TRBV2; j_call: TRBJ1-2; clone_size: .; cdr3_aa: CASSEDGGYGYTF; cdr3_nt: TGTGCCAGCAGTGAAGACGGGGGATATGGCTACACCTTC
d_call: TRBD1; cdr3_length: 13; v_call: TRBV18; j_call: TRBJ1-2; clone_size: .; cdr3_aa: CASSLQGDYGYTF; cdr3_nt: TGTGCCAGCTCACTCCAGGGGGACTATGGCTACACCTTC
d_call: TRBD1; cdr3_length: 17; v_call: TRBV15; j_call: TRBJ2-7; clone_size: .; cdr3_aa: CATSRDKARTGPGEQYF; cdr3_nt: TGTGCCACCAGCAGAGACAAGGCCCGGACAGGGCCTGGGGAGCAGTACTTC
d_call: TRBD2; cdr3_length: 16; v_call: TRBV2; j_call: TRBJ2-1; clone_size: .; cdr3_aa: CASSLAGGRVGNEQFF; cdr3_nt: TGTGCCAGCAGCCTAGCGGGGGGGCGGGTCGGCAATGAGCAGTTCTTC
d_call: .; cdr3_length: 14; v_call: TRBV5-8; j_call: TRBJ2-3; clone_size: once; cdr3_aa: CASSLGQDLDTQYF; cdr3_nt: TGTGCCAGCAGCTTGGGCCAGGATTTGGATACGCAGTATTTT
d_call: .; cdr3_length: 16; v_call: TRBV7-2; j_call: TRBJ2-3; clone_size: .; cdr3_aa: CASSLTLAENTDTQYF; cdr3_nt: TGTGCCAGCAGCTTAACACTAGCTGAGAACACAGATACGCAGTATTTT
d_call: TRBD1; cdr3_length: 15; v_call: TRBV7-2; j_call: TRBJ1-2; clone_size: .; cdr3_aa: CASSWGQTRGYGYTF; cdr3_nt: TGTGCCAGCAGCTGGGGACAGACGCGAGGGTATGGCTACACCTTC
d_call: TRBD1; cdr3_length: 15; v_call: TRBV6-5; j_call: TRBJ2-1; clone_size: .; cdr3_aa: CASSYSGTGTNEQFF; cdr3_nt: TGTGCCAGCAGCTACTCCGGGACAGGGACCAATGAGCAGTTCTTC
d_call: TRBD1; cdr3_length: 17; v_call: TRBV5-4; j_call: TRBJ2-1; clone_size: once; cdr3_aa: CASSLYRGQGFYNEQFF; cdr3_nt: TGTGCCAGCAGCTTGTATCGCGGACAGGGGTTCTACAATGAGCAGTTCTTC
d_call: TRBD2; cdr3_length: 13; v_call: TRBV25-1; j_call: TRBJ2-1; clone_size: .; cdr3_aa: CASRLAGAGEQFF; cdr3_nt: TGTGCCAGCAGACTAGCGGGGGCGGGCGAGCAGTTCTTC
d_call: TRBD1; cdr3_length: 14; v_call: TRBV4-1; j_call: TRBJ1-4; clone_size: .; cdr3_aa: CASSGDRVGEKLFF; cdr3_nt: TGCGCCAGCAGCGGGGACAGGGTAGGCGAAAAACTGTTTTTT
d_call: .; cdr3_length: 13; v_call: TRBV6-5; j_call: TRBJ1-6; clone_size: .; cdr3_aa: CASSPGSNSPLHF; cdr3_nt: TGTGCCAGCAGTCCAGGGTCTAATTCACCCCTCCACTTT
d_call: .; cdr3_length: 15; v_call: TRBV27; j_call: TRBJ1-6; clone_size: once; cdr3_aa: CASSPARGVDSPLHF; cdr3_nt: TGTGCCAGCAGTCCCGCGCGGGGGGTTGATTCACCCCTCCACTTT
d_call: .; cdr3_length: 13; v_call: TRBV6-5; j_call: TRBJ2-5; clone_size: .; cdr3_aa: CASSRTEKETQYF; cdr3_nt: TGTGCCAGCAGCAGGACAGAAAAAGAGACCCAGTACTTC